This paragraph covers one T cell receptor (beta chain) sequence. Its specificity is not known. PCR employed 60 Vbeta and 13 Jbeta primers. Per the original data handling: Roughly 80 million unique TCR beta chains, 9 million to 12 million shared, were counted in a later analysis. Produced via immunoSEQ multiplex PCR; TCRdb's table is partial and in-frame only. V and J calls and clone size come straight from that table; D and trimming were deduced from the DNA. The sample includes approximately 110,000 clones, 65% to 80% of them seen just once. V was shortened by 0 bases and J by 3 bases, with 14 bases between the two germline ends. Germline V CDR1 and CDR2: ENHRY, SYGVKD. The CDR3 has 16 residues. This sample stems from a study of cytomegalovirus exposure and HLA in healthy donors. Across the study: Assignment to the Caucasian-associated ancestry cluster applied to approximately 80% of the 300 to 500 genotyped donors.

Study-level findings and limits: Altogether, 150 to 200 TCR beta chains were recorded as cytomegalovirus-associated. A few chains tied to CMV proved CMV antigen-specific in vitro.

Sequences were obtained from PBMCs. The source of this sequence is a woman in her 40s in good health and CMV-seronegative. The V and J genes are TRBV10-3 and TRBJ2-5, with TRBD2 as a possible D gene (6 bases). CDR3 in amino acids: CAISESNQTRKETQYF. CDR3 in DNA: TGTGCCATCAGTGAGTCGAATCAGACTAGAAAAGAGACCCAGTACTTC.